The next 27 T cell receptor beta chains were all read from a single sample in a study of T cell changes during pregnancy in multiple sclerosis. The method was immunoSEQ multiplex PCR; TCRdb's version includes in-frame clones alone and lacks a portion of them. The table shows about 89,000 clones, with nearly 95% occurring only once. The sample consisted of peripheral blood, taken after pregnancy. These receptors all stem from a female donor in good health, enrolled as a control in a pregnancy study.

V and J are TRBV28 and TRBJ1-1; possibly TRBD1 for D (5 bases). V was pared by 7 bases and J by 5 bases, with 17 bases between. The CDR3 has 14 residues. Germline loops: CDR1 MDHEN, CDR2 SYDVKM. This chain's CDR3 is CASTFSRRTTEAFF. In nucleotides, the CDR3 is TGTGCCAGCACTTTTTCCCGCAGGACAACTGAAGCTTTCTTT.

V and J are TRBV5-6 and TRBJ1-2; 8 bases align to TRBD1. Unmatched junction bases numbered 6, after V lost 4 bases and J lost 4 bases. This CDR3 has 14 residues. CDR1 is SGHDT and CDR2 is YYEEEE in the germline V gene. CDR3 coding DNA: TGTGCCAGCAGCCGAAGGACAGGGAGCTATGGCTACACCTTC. Encoded protein: CASSRRTGSYGYTF.

The V gene is TRBV29-1, the J gene TRBJ1-1, with a tentative D call TRBD1 (5 bases). Between the trimmed V and J ends, which lost 6 bases and 6 bases, there was a span of 20 bases. Germline CDR1 and CDR2: SQVTM and ANQGSEA. The CDR3 totals 14 residues. Here the CDR3 reads CSVHVRRGIPEAFF. The CDR3 DNA is TGCAGCGTCCACGTGAGACGGGGGATCCCTGAAGCTTTCTTT.

The chain carries TRBV6-1 and TRBJ2-3; TRBD2 agrees at 16 bases. The V gene's germline CDR1 is MNHNS and CDR2 SASEGT. The CDR3 runs 18 residues. V trimming: 4 bases; J trimming: 1 base; junction bases outside the gene matches: 5. The CDR3 DNA is TGTGCCAGCAGTGCATCGGGACTAGCGGGAGGGGGCACAGATACGCAGTATTTT. This codes for CASSASGLAGGGTDTQYF.

The rearrangement links TRBV10-3 to TRBJ2-7; TRBD1 aligns across 7 bases. V gave up 3 bases and J gave up 9 bases; unmatched junction bases: 11. This CDR3 has 14 amino acids. Germline V gene sequence: CDR1 ENHRY, CDR2 SYGVKD. The CDR3 loop reads CAISENRGRFGQYF. The CDR3 DNA reads as TGTGCCATCAGTGAAAATAGGGGGCGTTTCGGGCAGTACTTC.

V and J are TRBV5-1 and TRBJ2-1, with TRBD2 matching 14 bases. The germline V gene encodes CDR1 SGHRS and CDR2 YFSETQ. This CDR3 is built from 16 residues. J was trimmed by 4 bases and V by 2 bases; bases with no gene match: 2. The CDR3 DNA reads TGCGCCAGCAGCTTAGGGACTAGCGGGAGATACAATGAGCAGTTCTTC. Amino acid sequence: CASSLGTSGRYNEQFF.

The chain combines TRBV13 with TRBJ2-7; 15 bases align to TRBD2. With V trimmed by 5 bases and J by 4 bases, 3 bases remained unmatched. Germline lookup yields CDR1 PRHDT and CDR2 FYEKMQ (reference sequence). This CDR3 comprises 15 residues. CDR3: CASSPGLAGGYEQYF. CDR3 in DNA: TGTGCCAGCAGCCCCGGACTAGCGGGAGGGTACGAGCAGTACTTC.

The chain carries TRBV7-2 and TRBJ2-6, with D maybe TRBD2 (5 bases). Germline V lookup: CDR1 SGHTA, CDR2 FQGNSA. CDR3 length: 16 residues. The V gene lost 1 base and the J gene lost 0 bases, with 7 bases spanning the gap. The DNA of the CDR3 is TGTGCCAGCAGCTTAGGAGGGAGCTCTGGGGCCAACGTCCTGACTTTC. Its translation is CASSLGGSSGANVLTF.

J is TRBJ2-7 and V is TRBV6-1; D remains unclear. Germline CDR1 is MNHNS and CDR2 is SASEGT. The CDR3 runs 16 residues. V was trimmed by 2 bases and J by 3 bases, leaving 17 bases between them. Written as DNA, the CDR3 is TGTGCCAGCAGTGAATTGTACAGACAAGGAATCTACGAGCAGTACTTC. This encodes CASSELYRQGIYEQYF.

The chain is built from TRBV5-1 and TRBJ1-5; 7 bases agree with TRBD1. The CDR3 runs 13 residues. Trimming removed 2 bases from V and 4 bases from J; junction bases left unmatched: 0. Germline loops: CDR1 SGHRS, CDR2 YFSETQ. The CDR3 sequence is CASSLQGNQPQHF. The CDR3 bases are TGCGCCAGCAGCTTACAGGGGAATCAGCCCCAGCATTTT.

The rearrangement joins TRBV29-1 to TRBJ2-2; D is unclear. V gave up 4 bases and J gave up 2 bases, with 5 bases separating them. The CDR3 has 12 amino acids. Per the germline V gene, CDR1 is SQVTM and CDR2 is ANQGSEA. CDR3 sequence: CSVVANTGELFF. DNA for the CDR3: TGCAGCGTTGTGGCTAACACCGGGGAGCTGTTTTTT.

V gene TRBV27 combines with J gene TRBJ2-7; possibly TRBD1 for D (6 bases). V was shortened by 5 bases and J by 3 bases, with 20 bases between the two germline ends. Looked up from germline, CDR1 is MNHEY and CDR2 is SMNVEV (reference sequence). The CDR3 covers 16 residues. The CDR3 region is CASSPSRGTEIYEQYF. The CDR3 region has the DNA TGTGCCAGCAGTCCATCAAGGGGGACGGAGATCTACGAGCAGTACTTC.

The chain joins TRBV25-1 to TRBJ2-2; no firm D call. From germline, CDR1 is MGHDK and CDR2 SYGVNS. V was pared by 7 bases and J by 8 bases, with 11 bases between. This CDR3 has 12 amino acids. CDR3 sequence (DNA): TGTGCCAGCACAGGATGGTTGGGGGAGCTGTTTTTT. This gives the protein CASTGWLGELFF.

The chain employs TRBV28 and TRBJ2-3; TRBD2 matches 11 bases. J was trimmed by 4 bases and V by 7 bases; bases with no gene match: 10. The CDR3 is made up of 16 amino acids. Germline V gene lookup returns CDR1 MDHEN and CDR2 SYDVKM. The CDR3 DNA reads as TGTGCCAGCAAGGGTAGCGGGAGGGTTACCGCAGATACGCAGTATTTT. This sequence encodes CASKGSGRVTADTQYF. Looking up the rest from reference TRBV28 and TRBJ2-3 gives the full variable domain: DVKVTQSSRYLVKRTGEKVFLECVQDMDHENMFWYRQDPGLGLRLIYFSYDVKMKEKGDIPEGYSVSREKKERFSLILESASTNQTSMYLCASKGSGRVTADTQYFGPGTRLTVL.

This chain uses TRBV5-1 with TRBJ2-1; D may be TRBD2 (5 bases). CDR3 length equals 15 residues. Trimming shortened V by 4 bases and J by 7 bases, and 18 bases separated the two germline ends. CDR1 and CDR2 from the germline V gene are SGHRS and YFSETQ. In DNA, the CDR3 is TGCGCCAGCAGCCTCTCGACCACTAGTCTGAATGAGCAGTTCTTC. Its protein product is CASSLSTTSLNEQFF.

CDR3 sequence reads: CASSWQTGSSYEQYF. The CDR3 bases are TGTGCCAGCAGTTGGCAGACAGGTTCCTCCTACGAGCAGTACTTC. The V and J genes are TRBV27 and TRBJ2-7, with D possibly matching TRBD1 (6 bases). The CDR3 runs to 15 residues. Germline V CDR1 and CDR2: MNHEY, SMNVEV (reference sequence). V was cut by 4 bases and J by 0 bases, with 13 bases left in between.

The J gene is TRBJ2-7, the V gene TRBV30; TRBD1 matches at 12 bases. This CDR3 is 15 amino acids long. Germline V gene lookup returns CDR1 GTSNPN and CDR2 SVGIG (reference sequence). The ends lost 0 bases at V and 4 bases at J; junction bases unmatched: 4. The CDR3 spells CAWSVQGQGAYEQYF. In DNA form, the CDR3 reads TGTGCCTGGAGTGTACAGGGACAGGGGGCTTACGAGCAGTACTTC.

The chain has TRBV7-9 and TRBJ2-1; a possible D gene is TRBD2 (5 bases). CDR3 length: 12 residues. Per germline, CDR1 SEHNR and CDR2 FQNEAQ (reference sequence). V lost 5 bases, J lost 8 bases, and 10 bases lay in between. The CDR3 is CASSGNGDEQFF. In DNA form, the CDR3 reads TGTGCCAGCAGCGGAAACGGGGATGAGCAGTTCTTC.

J is TRBJ2-1 and V is TRBV7-9, with 9 bases aligning to TRBD2. The CDR3 spans 16 residues. The trim removed 6 bases at V and 4 bases at J, leaving 10 bases unmatched. Germline assignment: CDR1 SEHNR and CDR2 FQNEAQ (reference sequence). CDR3: CASRPSSGRHYNEQFF. DNA for the CDR3: TGTGCCAGCAGACCCAGCAGCGGGAGGCATTACAATGAGCAGTTCTTC. The full variable domain, in which reference TRBV7-9 and TRBJ2-1 provide the parts outside the CDR3, is DTGVSQNPRHKITKRGQNVTFRCDPISEHNRLYWYRQTLGQGPEFLTYFQNEAQLEKSRLLSDRFSAERPKGSFSTLEIQRTEQGDSAMYLCASRPSSGRHYNEQFFGPGTRLTVL.

V gene TRBV27 combines with J gene TRBJ2-1, with D unclear. Trimming took off 10 bases at V and 6 bases at J, with 10 bases between the two ends. The germline V gene has CDR1 MNHEY and CDR2 SMNVEV (reference sequence). There are 11 residues in the CDR3. The CDR3 DNA reads TGTGCCACAGTTTATTTCAATGAGCAGTTCTTC. Translated, it gives CATVYFNEQFF.

The chain has TRBV27 and TRBJ2-2, with 9 nucleotides matching TRBD2. With V trimmed by 6 bases and J by 0 bases, 2 bases remained unmatched. This CDR3 comprises 15 residues. Germline CDR1 and CDR2: MNHEY and SMNVEV (reference sequence). CDR3 residues: CASRLAGANTGELFF. In nucleotides, the CDR3 is TGTGCCAGCAGGTTAGCGGGGGCGAACACCGGGGAGCTGTTTTTT.

The chain links TRBV29-1 to TRBJ2-5; D gene ambiguous. This CDR3 is built from 12 residues. V was clipped by 4 bases and J by 1 base, with 7 bases between them. The V gene's germline CDR1 is SQVTM and CDR2 ANQGSEA. CDR3 sequence (DNA): TGCAGCGTTGTGGGCACCCAAGAGACCCAGTACTTC. Translated, it gives CSVVGTQETQYF.

This clone was seen a single time. This chain links TRBV5-1 with TRBJ1-4, with TRBD1 matching over 7 bases. With V trimmed by 1 base and J by 2 bases, 8 bases remained unmatched. CDR1 SGHRS and CDR2 YFSETQ come from the germline V gene. The CDR3 length is 17 residues. The CDR3, as DNA: TGCGCCAGCAGCTTGTACCAGGGGGAGTGGACTAATGAAAAACTGTTTTTT. This sequence encodes CASSLYQGEWTNEKLFF.

V and J are TRBV6-6 and TRBJ1-1; D perhaps matches TRBD1 (5 bases). This CDR3 contains 16 residues. The V and J ends lost 5 bases and 6 bases respectively, with 22 bases between them. Germline-derived CDR1 and CDR2 are MNHNY and SVGAGI (reference sequence). CDR3 sequence (DNA): TGTGCCAGCAGTGGCTCCTCAGGTGGGGGGGTTCCTGAAGCTTTCTTT. It yields the protein CASSGSSGGGVPEAFF.

This chain connects TRBV7-9 to TRBJ2-1; 7 bases fit TRBD1. The CDR3 runs to 15 residues. Germline CDR1 SEHNR, CDR2 FQNEAQ (reference sequence). Germline trimming cut 5 bases from V and 6 bases from J; bases unmatched to any gene: 10. The CDR3: CASSQDRVSGNEQFF. CDR3 bases: TGTGCCAGCAGCCAAGACAGGGTCTCAGGCAATGAGCAGTTCTTC. Together with reference TRBV7-9 and TRBJ2-1, the CDR3 gives the full variable domain: DTGVSQNPRHKITKRGQNVTFRCDPISEHNRLYWYRQTLGQGPEFLTYFQNEAQLEKSRLLSDRFSAERPKGSFSTLEIQRTEQGDSAMYLCASSQDRVSGNEQFFGPGTRLTVL.

The chain carries TRBV21-1 and TRBJ2-5; TRBD1, the D gene given by the table, was not confirmed from the DNA. TRBV21-1 is a listed pseudogene. There are 14 residues in the CDR3. In DNA, the CDR3 is TGTGCCAGCAGCAAAAGGGGCGGTAAAGAGACCCAGTACTTC. It encodes CASSKRGGKETQYF.

This chain uses TRBV10-3 with TRBJ2-2; 12 nucleotides agree with TRBD2. CDR3 length: 20 residues. CDR1 ENHRY and CDR2 SYGVKD come from the germline V gene. V was clipped by 3 bases and J by 4 bases; unmatched bases: 15. The CDR3 sequence: CAISDPWPSGRALGTGELFF. The CDR3 DNA follows: TGTGCCATCAGTGATCCGTGGCCTAGCGGGAGGGCCCTCGGCACCGGGGAGCTGTTTTTT.